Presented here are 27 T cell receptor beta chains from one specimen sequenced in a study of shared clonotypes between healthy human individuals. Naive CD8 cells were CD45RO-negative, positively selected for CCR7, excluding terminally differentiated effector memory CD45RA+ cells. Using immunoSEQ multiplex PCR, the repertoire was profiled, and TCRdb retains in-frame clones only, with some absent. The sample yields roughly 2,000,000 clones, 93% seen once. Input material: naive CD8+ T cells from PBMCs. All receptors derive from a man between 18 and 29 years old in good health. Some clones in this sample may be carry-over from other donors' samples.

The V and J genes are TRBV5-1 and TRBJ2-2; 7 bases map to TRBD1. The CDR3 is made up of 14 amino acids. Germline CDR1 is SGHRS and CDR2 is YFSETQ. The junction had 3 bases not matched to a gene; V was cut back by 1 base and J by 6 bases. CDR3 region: CASSLWQGAGELFF. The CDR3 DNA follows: TGCGCCAGCAGCTTGTGGCAGGGGGCCGGGGAGCTGTTTTTT.

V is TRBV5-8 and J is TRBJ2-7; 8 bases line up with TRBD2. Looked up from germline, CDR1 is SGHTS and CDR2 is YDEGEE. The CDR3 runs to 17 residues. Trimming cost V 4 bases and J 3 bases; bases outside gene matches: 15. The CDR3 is CASSQNLGQRERYEQYF. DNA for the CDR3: TGTGCCAGCAGCCAAAACCTAGGGCAGCGGGAGCGCTACGAGCAGTACTTC.

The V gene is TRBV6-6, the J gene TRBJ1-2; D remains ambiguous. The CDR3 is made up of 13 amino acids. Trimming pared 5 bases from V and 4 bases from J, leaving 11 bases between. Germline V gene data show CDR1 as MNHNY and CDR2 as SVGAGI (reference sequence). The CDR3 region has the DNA TGTGCCAGCAGTCCGTATAGGATCTATGGCTACACCTTC. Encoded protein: CASSPYRIYGYTF.

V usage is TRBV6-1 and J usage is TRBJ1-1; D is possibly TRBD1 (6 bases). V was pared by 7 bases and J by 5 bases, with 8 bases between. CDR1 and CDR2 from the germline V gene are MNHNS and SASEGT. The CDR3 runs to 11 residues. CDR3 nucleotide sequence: TGTGCCAGCAAGGGGGGAACTGAAGCTTTCTTT. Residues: CASKGGTEAFF.

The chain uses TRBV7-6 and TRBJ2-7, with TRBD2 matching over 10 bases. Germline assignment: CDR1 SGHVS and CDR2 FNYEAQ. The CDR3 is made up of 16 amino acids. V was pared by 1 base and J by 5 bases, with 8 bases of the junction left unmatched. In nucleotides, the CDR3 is TGTGCCAGCAGCTTAGAAGCGGGAGGGTTAAAACACGAGCAGTACTTC. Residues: CASSLEAGGLKHEQYF.

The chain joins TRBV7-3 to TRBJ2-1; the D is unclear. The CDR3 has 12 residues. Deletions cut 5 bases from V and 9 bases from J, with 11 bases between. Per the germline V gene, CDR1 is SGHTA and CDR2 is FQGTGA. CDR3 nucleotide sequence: TGTGCCAGCAGCCCCCCGGGTGGTGAGCAGTTCTTC. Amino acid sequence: CASSPPGGEQFF.

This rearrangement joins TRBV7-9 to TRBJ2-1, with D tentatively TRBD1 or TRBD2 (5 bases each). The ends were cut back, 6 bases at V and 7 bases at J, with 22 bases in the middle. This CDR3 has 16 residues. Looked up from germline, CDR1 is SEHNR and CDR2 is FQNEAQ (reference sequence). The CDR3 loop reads CASSLVPGAWRNEQFF. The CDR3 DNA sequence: TGTGCCAGCAGTCTTGTACCTGGGGCTTGGAGGAATGAGCAGTTCTTC. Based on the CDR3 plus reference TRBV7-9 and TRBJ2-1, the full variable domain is DTGVSQNPRHKITKRGQNVTFRCDPISEHNRLYWYRQTLGQGPEFLTYFQNEAQLEKSRLLSDRFSAERPKGSFSTLEIQRTEQGDSAMYLCASSLVPGAWRNEQFFGPGTRLTVL.

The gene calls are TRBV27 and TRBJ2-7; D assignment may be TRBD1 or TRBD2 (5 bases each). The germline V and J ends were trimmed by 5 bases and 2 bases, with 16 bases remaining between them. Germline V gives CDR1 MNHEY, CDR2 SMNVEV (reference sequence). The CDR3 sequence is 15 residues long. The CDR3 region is CASSPGPRGTYEQYF. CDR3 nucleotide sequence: TGTGCCAGCAGTCCGGGGCCCCGAGGAACCTACGAGCAGTACTTC.

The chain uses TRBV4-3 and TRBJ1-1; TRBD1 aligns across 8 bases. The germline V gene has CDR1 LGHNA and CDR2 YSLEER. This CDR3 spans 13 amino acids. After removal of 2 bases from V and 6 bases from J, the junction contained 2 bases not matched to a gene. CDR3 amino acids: CASSQLQGAEAFF. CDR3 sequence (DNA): TGCGCCAGCAGCCAACTACAGGGGGCTGAAGCTTTCTTT.

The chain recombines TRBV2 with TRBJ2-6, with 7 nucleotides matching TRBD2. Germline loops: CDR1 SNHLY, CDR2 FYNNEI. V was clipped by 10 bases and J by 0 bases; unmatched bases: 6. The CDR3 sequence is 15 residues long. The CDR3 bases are TGTGCCATCCGGGACTACGACTCTGGGGCCAACGTCCTGACTTTC. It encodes CAIRDYDSGANVLTF.

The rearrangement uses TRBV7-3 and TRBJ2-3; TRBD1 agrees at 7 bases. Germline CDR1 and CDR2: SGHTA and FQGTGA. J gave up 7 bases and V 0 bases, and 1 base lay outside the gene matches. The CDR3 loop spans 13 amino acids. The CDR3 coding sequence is TGTGCCAGCAGCTTAACGGGACAGCATACGCAGTATTTT. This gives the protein CASSLTGQHTQYF.

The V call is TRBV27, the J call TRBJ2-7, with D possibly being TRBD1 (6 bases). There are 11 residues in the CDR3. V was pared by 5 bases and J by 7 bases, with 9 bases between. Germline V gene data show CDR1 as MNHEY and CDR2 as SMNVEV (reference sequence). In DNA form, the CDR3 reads TGTGCCAGCAGTCAGGGGCCAGAGCAGTACTTC. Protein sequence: CASSQGPEQYF.

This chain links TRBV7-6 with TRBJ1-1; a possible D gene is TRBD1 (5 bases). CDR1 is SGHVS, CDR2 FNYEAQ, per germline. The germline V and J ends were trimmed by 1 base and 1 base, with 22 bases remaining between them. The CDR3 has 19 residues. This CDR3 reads CASSLGPTPYGGENTEAFF. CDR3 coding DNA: TGTGCCAGCAGCTTAGGACCCACGCCTTACGGGGGAGAGAACACTGAAGCTTTCTTT.

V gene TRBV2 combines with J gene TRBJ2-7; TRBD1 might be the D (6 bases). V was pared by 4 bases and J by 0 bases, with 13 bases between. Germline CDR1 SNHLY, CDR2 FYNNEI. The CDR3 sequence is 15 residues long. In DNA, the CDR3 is TGTGCCAGCAGTGCTGAGACAGGTGGCTCCTACGAGCAGTACTTC. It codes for CASSAETGGSYEQYF.

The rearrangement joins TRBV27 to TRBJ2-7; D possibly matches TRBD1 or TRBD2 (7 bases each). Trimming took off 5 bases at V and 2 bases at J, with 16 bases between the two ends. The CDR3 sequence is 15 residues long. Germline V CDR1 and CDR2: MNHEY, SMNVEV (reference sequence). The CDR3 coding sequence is TGTGCCAGCAGTACTAGACAGGGAGGGACCTACGAGCAGTACTTC. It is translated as CASSTRQGGTYEQYF.

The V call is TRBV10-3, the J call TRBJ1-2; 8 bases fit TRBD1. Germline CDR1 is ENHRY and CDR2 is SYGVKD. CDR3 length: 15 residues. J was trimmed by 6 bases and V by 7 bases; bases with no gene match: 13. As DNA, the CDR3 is TGTGCCATCACCGTGACGGCCAGGGGGCTGGATGGCTACACCTTC. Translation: CAITVTARGLDGYTF.

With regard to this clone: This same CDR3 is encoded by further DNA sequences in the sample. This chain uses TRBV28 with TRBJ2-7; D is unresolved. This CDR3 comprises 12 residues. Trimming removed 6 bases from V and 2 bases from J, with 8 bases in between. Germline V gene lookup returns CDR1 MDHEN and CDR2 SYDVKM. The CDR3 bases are TGTGCCAGCAGCTCACCTACCTACGAGCAGTACTTC. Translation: CASSSPTYEQYF.

CDR3 residues: CAISETSGVDEQYF. The CDR3 DNA sequence: TGTGCCATCAGTGAGACTAGCGGGGTAGACGAGCAGTACTTC. The chain recombines TRBV10-3 with TRBJ2-7, with 10 bases matching TRBD2. V shed 2 bases, J shed 5 bases, and the junction held 3 bases outside the gene matches. Per the germline V gene, CDR1 is ENHRY and CDR2 is SYGVKD. There are 14 residues in the CDR3.

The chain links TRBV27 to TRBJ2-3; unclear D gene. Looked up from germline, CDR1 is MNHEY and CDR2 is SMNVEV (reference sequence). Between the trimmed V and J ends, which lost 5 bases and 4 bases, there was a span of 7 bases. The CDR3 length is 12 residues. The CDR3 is CASSHYPDTQYF. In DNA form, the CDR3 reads TGTGCCAGCAGTCATTACCCAGATACGCAGTATTTT.

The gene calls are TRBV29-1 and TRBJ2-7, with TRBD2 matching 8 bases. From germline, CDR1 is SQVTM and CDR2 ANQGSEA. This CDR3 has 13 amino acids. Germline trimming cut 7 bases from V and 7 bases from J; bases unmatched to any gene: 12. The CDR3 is CSAPGLGSGEQYF. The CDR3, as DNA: TGCAGCGCACCGGGACTAGGATCGGGAGAGCAGTACTTC.

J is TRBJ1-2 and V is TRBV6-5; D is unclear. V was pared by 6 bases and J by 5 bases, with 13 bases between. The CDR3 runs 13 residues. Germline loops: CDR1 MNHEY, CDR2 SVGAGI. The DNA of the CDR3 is TGTGCCAGCAGACTTAACACTGGTTATGGCTACACCTTC. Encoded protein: CASRLNTGYGYTF.

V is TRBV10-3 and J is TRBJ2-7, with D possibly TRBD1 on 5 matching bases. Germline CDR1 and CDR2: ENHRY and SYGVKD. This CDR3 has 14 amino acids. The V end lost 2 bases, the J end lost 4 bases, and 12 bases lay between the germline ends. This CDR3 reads CAISERQGRYEQYF. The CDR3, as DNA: TGTGCCATCAGTGAGAGGCAGGGTCGGTACGAGCAGTACTTC.

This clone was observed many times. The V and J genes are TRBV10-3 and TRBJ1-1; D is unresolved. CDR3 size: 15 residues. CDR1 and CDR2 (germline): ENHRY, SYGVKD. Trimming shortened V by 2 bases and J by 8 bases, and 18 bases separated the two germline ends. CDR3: CAISEIGGHPKEAFF. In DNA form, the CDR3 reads TGTGCCATCAGTGAGATAGGCGGGCACCCGAAAGAAGCTTTCTTT.

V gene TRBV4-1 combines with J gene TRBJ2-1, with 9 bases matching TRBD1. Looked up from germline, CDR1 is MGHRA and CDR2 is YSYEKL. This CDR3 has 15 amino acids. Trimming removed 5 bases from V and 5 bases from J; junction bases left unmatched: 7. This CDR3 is CASSAAGTGHNEQFF. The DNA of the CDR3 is TGCGCCAGCAGCGCAGCCGGGACAGGGCACAATGAGCAGTTCTTC.

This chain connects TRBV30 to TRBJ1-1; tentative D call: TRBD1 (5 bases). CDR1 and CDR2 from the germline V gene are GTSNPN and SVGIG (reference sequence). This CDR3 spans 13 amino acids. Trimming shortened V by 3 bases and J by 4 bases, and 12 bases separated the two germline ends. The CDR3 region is CAWRAGGSTEAFF. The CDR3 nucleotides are TGTGCCTGGAGAGCCGGGGGGAGCACTGAAGCTTTCTTT.

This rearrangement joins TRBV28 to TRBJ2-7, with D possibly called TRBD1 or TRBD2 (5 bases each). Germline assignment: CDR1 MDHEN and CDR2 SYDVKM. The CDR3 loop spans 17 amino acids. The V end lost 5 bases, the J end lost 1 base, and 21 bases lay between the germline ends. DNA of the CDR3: TGTGCCAGCAGTGATAACCCTCGGGACCAAAGATCCTACGAGCAGTACTTC. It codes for CASSDNPRDQRSYEQYF. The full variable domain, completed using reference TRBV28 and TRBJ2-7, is DVKVTQSSRYLVKRTGEKVFLECVQDMDHENMFWYRQDPGLGLRLIYFSYDVKMKEKGDIPEGYSVSREKKERFSLILESASTNQTSMYLCASSDNPRDQRSYEQYFGPGTRLTVT.

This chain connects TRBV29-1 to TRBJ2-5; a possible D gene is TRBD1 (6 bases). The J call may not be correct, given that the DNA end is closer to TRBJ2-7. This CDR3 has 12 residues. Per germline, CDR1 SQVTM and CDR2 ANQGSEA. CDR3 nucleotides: TGCAGCGTTGAAGTGGACAGCTACGAGCAGTACTTC. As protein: CSVEVDSYEQYF.